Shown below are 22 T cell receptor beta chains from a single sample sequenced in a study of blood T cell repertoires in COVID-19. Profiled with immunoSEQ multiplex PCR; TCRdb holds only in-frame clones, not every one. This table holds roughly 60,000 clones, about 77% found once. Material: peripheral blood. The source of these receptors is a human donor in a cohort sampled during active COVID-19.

The CDR3, as DNA: TGCGCCAGCAGCTTGGCGGGTCCGAACACTGAAGCTTTCTTT. Its protein product is CASSLAGPNTEAFF. The rearrangement uses TRBV5-1 and TRBJ1-1; D is uncertain. The germline CDR1 and CDR2 sequences are SGHRS and YFSETQ. The CDR3 runs 14 residues. Trimming stripped 0 bases from V and 1 base from J, with 7 bases between.

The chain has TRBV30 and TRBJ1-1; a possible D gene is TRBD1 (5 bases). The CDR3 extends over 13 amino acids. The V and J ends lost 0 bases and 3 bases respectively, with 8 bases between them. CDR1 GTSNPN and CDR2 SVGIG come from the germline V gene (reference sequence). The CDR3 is CAWSVDSYTEAFF. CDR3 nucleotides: TGTGCCTGGAGTGTAGACAGCTACACTGAAGCTTTCTTT.

In DNA, the CDR3 is TGTGCCAGCAGCCTGTGGTTTAGCGGGAACAATGAGCAGTTCTTC. Its translation: CASSLWFSGNNEQFF. The chain has TRBV11-3 and TRBJ2-1; 8 bases fit TRBD2. CDR1 and CDR2 (germline): SGHNT, YENEEA. V trimming: 5 bases; J trimming: 5 bases; junction bases outside the gene matches: 8. The CDR3 covers 15 residues. The complete variable domain, with remaining parts taken from reference TRBV11-3 and TRBJ2-1, reads EAGVVQSPRYKIIEKKQPVAFWCNPISGHNTLYWYLQNLGQGPELLIRYENEEAVDDSQLPKDRFSAERLKGVDSTLKIQPAELGDSAVYLCASSLWFSGNNEQFFGPGTRLTVL.

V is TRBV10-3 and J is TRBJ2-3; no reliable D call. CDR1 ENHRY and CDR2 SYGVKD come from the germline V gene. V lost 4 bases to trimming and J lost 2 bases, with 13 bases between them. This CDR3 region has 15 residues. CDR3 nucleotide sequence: TGTGCCATCAGTGGTACGGAGTTACCCACAGATACGCAGTATTTT. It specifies CAISGTELPTDTQYF.

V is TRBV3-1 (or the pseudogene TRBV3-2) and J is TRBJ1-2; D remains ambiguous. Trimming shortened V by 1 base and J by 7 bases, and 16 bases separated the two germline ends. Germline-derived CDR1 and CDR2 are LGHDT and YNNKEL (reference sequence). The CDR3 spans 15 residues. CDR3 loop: CASSQAPGPGGGYTF. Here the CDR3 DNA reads TGTGCCAGCAGCCAAGCCCCCGGGCCGGGAGGTGGCTACACCTTC.

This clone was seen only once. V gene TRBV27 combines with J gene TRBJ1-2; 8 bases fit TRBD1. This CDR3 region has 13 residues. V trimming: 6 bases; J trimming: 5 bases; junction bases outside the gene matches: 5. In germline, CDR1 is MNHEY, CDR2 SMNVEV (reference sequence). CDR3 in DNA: TGTGCCAGCAGCTCCCGACAGGGGTATGGCTACACCTTC. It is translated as CASSSRQGYGYTF.

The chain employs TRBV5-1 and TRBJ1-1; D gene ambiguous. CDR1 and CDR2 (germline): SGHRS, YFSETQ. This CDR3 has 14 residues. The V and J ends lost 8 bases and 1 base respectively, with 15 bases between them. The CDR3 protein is CASMDLHANTEAFF. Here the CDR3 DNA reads TGCGCCAGTATGGACTTACATGCGAACACTGAAGCTTTCTTT.

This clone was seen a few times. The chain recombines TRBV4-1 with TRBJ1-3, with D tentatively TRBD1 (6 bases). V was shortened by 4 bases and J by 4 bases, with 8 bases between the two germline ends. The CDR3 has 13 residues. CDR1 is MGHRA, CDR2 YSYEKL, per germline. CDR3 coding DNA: TGCGCCAGCAGCCCCGACAGGGGAAACACCATATATTTT. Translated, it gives CASSPDRGNTIYF.

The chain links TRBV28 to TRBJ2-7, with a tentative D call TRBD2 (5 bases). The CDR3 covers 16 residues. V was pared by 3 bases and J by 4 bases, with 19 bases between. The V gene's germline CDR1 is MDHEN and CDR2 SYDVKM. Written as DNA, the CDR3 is TGTGCCAGCAGTTTCCCCTCCGGGATTTCTAGGTACGAGCAGTACTTC. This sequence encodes CASSFPSGISRYEQYF. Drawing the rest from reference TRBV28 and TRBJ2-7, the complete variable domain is DVKVTQSSRYLVKRTGEKVFLECVQDMDHENMFWYRQDPGLGLRLIYFSYDVKMKEKGDIPEGYSVSREKKERFSLILESASTNQTSMYLCASSFPSGISRYEQYFGPGTRLTVT.

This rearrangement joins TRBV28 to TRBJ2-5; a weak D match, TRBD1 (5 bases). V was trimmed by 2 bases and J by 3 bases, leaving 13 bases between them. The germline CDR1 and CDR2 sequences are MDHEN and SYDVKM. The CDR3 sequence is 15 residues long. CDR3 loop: CASSLSRRQKETQYF. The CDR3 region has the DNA TGTGCCAGCAGTTTAAGTCGACGACAGAAAGAGACCCAGTACTTC.

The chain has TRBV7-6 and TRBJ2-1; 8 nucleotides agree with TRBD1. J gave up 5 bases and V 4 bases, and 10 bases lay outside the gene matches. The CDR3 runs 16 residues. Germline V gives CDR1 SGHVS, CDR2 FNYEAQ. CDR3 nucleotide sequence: TGTGCCAGCAGCTATACCGGACAGGGTTCCGACAATGAGCAGTTCTTC. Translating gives CASSYTGQGSDNEQFF.

The CDR3 reads CASSFRREKLFF. The CDR3, as DNA: TGTGCCAGCAGTTTCCGGAGGGAAAAACTGTTTTTT. This chain connects TRBV28 to TRBJ1-4; no clear D. CDR3 length: 12 amino acids. Germline CDR1 MDHEN, CDR2 SYDVKM. Trimming removed 3 bases from V and 8 bases from J, with 7 bases in between. Full variable domain (rest looked up from reference TRBV28 and TRBJ1-4): DVKVTQSSRYLVKRTGEKVFLECVQDMDHENMFWYRQDPGLGLRLIYFSYDVKMKEKGDIPEGYSVSREKKERFSLILESASTNQTSMYLCASSFRREKLFFGSGTQLSVL.

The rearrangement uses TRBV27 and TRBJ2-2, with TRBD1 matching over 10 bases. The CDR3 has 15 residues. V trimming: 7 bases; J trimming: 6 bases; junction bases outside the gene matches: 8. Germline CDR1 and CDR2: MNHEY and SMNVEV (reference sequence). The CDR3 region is CASTRDRGRAGELFF. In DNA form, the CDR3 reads TGTGCCAGCACCCGGGACAGGGGACGCGCCGGGGAGCTGTTTTTT.

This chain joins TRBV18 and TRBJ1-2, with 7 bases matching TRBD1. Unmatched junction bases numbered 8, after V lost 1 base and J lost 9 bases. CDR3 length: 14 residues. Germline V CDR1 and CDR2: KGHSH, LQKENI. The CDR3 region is CASSPQGASLSYTF. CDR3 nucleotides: TGTGCCAGCTCACCACAGGGGGCAAGTCTTAGCTACACCTTC. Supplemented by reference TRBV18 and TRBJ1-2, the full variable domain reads NAGVMQNPRHLVRRRGQEARLRCSPMKGHSHVYWYRQLPEEGLKFMVYLQKENIIDESGMPKERFSAEFPKEGPSILRIQQVVRGDSAAYFCASSPQGASLSYTFGSGTRLTVV.

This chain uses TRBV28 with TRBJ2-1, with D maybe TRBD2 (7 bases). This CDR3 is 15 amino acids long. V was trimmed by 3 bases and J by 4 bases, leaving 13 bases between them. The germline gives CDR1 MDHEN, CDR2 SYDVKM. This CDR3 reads CASSFGGAGYNEQFF. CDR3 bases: TGTGCCAGCAGTTTTGGGGGGGCTGGGTACAATGAGCAGTTCTTC.

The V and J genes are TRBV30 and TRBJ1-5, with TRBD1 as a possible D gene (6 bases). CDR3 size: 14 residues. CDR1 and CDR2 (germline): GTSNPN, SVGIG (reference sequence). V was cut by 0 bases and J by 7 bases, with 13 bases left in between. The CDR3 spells CAWSVTGSGQPQHF. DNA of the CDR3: TGTGCCTGGAGTGTTACAGGGTCGGGACAGCCCCAGCATTTT.

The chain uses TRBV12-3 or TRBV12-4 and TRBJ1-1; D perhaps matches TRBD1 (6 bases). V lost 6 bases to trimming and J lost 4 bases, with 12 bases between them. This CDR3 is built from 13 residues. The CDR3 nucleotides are TGTGCCAGCAGCTGGGGGGGGGCCACTGAAGCTTTCTTT. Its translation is CASSWGGATEAFF.

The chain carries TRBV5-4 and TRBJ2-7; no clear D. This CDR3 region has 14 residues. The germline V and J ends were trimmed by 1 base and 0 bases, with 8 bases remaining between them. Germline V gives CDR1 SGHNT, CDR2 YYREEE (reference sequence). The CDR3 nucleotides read TGTGCCAGCAGCTTGTGGGCACGCTCCTACGAGCAGTACTTC. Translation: CASSLWARSYEQYF.

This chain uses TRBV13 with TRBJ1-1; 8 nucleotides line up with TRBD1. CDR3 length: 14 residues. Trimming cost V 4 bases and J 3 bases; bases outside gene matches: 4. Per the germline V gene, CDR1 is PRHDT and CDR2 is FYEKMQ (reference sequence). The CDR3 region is CASSSGQGDTEAFF. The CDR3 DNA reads TGTGCCAGCAGCTCAGGACAGGGTGACACTGAAGCTTTCTTT.

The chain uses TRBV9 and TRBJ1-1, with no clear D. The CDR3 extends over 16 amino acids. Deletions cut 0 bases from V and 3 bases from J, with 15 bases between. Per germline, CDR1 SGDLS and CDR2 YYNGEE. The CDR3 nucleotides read TGTGCCAGCAGCGTAGGGGCAACACTCATACACACTGAAGCTTTCTTT. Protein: CASSVGATLIHTEAFF.

The CDR3 spells CASKQNWDQPQHF. Written as DNA, the CDR3 is TGTGCCAGCAAACAGAATTGGGATCAGCCCCAGCATTTT. This chain uses TRBV2 with TRBJ1-5; D gene ambiguous. Germline V gene lookup returns CDR1 SNHLY and CDR2 FYNNEI. The CDR3 is 13 amino acids. The ends were cut back, 7 bases at V and 5 bases at J, with 12 bases in the middle.

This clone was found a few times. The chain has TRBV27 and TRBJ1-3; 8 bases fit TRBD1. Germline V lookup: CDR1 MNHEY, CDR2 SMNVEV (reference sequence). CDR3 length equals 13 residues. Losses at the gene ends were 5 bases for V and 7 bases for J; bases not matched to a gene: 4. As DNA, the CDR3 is TGTGCCAGCAGTCCCAACAGGGGGAACACCATATATTTT. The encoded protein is CASSPNRGNTIYF.